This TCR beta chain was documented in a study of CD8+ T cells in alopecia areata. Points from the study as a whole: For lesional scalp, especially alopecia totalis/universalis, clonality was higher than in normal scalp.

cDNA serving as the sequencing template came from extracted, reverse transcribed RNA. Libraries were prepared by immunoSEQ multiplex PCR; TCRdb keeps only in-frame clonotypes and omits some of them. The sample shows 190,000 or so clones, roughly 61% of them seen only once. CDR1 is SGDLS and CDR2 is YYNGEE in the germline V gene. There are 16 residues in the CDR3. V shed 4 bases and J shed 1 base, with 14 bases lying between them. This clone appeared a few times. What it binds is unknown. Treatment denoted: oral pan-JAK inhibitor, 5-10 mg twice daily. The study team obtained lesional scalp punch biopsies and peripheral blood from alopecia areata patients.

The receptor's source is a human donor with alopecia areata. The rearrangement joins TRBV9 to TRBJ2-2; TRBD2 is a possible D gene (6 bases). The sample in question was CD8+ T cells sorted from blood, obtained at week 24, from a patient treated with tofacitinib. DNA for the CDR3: TGTGCCAGCAGCCCCGAGGGACTCTTGAACACCGGGGAGCTGTTTTTT. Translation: CASSPEGLLNTGELFF.